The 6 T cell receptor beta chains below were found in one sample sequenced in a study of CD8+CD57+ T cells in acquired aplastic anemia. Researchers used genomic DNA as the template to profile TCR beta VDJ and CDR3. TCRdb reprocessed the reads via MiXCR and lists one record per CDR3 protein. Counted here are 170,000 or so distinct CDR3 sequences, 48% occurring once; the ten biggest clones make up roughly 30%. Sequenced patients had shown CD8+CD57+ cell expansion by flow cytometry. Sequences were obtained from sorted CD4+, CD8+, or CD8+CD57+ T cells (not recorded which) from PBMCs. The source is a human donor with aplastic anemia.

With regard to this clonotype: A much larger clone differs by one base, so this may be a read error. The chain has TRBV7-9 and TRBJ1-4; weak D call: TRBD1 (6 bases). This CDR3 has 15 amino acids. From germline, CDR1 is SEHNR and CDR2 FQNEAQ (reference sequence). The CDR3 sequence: CASKKGGGTNGKLFF. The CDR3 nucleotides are TGTGCCAGCAAAAAGGGGGGGGGCACTAATGGAAAACTGTTTTTT.

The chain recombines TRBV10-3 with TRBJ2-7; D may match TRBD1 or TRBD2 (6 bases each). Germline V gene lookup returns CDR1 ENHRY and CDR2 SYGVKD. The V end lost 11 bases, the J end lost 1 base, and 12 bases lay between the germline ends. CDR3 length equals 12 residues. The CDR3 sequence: CAAQGRSYEQYF. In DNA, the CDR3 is TGTGCCGCCCAGGGGAGGTCCTACGAGCAGTACTTC.

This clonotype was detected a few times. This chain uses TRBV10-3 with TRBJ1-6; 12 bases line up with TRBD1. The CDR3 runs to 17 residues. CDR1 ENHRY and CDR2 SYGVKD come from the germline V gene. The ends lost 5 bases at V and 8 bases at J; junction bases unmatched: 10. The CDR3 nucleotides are TGTGCCATCAGTCCTATGGCGGGGGACAGGGGGCATTCACCCCTCCACTTT. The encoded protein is CAISPMAGDRGHSPLHF.

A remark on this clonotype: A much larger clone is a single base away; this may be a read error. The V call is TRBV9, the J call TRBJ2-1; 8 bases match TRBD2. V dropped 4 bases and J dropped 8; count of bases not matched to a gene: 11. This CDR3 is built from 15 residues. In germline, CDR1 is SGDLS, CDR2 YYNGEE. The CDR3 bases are TGTGCCAGCAGCCTTGGACCAGCGGGAGTCCATGAGCAGTTCTTC. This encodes CASSLGPAGVHEQFF. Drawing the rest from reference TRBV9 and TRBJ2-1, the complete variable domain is DSGVTQTPKHLITATGQRVTLRCSPRSGDLSVYWYQQSLDQGLQFLIQYYNGEERAKGNILERFSAQQFPDLHSELNLSSLELGDSALYFCASSLGPAGVHEQFFGPGTRLTVL.

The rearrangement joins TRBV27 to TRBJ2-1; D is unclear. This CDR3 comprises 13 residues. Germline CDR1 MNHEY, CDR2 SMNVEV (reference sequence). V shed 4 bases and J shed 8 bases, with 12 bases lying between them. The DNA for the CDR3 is TGTGCCAGCAGTTCCTTAATTAATTATGAGCAGTTCTTC. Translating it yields CASSSLINYEQFF.

CDR3 DNA: TGCAGTGCTTATATGGACCATAATTCACCCCTCCACTTT. It codes for CSAYMDHNSPLHF. This rearrangement joins TRBV20-1 to TRBJ1-6; D is ambiguous. V lost 5 bases and J 5 bases, leaving 10 bases between the germline ends. The CDR3 consists of 13 residues. Germline V CDR1 and CDR2: DFQATT, SNEGSKA (reference sequence).